This passage covers 21 T cell receptor beta chains from one sample sequenced in a study of blood T cell repertoires in COVID-19. The data were produced by immunoSEQ multiplex PCR, yet TCRdb's version contains in-frame clones alone and is incomplete. The sample lists about 290,000 clones, around nine tenths occurring once. Sequenced: peripheral blood. All receptors come from a man between 35 and 55 years old with acute or convalescent COVID-19.

V and J are TRBV24-1 and TRBJ2-1; tentative D call: TRBD2 (6 bases). The CDR3 covers 16 residues. The V end was cut by 2 bases, the J end by 1 base, with 11 bases between. CDR1 KGHDR and CDR2 SFDVKD come from the germline V gene. DNA of the CDR3: TGTGCCACCAGTGATTCCGGGGGAAGATCCTACAATGAGCAGTTCTTC. Translating gives CATSDSGGRSYNEQFF.

The chain recombines TRBV2 with TRBJ1-5; 8 bases line up with TRBD1. J gave up 9 bases and V 7 bases, and 11 bases lay outside the gene matches. Germline V gene sequence: CDR1 SNHLY, CDR2 FYNNEI. The CDR3 spans 14 residues. The CDR3 DNA reads as TGTGCCAGCATCAGAGACAGGGGCCCTTGGCCCCAGCATTTT. Translated, it gives CASIRDRGPWPQHF.

The gene calls are TRBV5-4 and TRBJ2-3, with 8 bases aligning to TRBD1. V was clipped by 3 bases and J by 4 bases; unmatched bases: 4. The germline gives CDR1 SGHNT, CDR2 YYREEE (reference sequence). This CDR3 has 14 amino acids. The CDR3 spells CASSSGQGADTQYF. The CDR3 DNA follows: TGTGCCAGCAGCTCTGGACAGGGTGCAGATACGCAGTATTTT.

The V call is TRBV11-2, the J call TRBJ2-1, with D perhaps TRBD2 (6 bases). The CDR3 has 15 residues. V dropped 5 bases and J dropped 2 bases, with 13 bases sitting between them. Germline loops: CDR1 SGHAT, CDR2 FQNNGV. This CDR3 is CASSPGTYPYNEQFF. In DNA form, the CDR3 reads TGTGCCAGCAGCCCCGGGACTTACCCCTACAATGAGCAGTTCTTC.

This rearrangement joins TRBV2 to TRBJ1-1, with 7 bases lining up with TRBD1. The ends lost 5 bases at V and 8 bases at J; junction bases unmatched: 11. The CDR3 extends over 14 amino acids. Germline V gives CDR1 SNHLY, CDR2 FYNNEI. CDR3 in amino acids: CASSPLTTGWEAFF. CDR3 coding DNA: TGTGCCAGCAGTCCACTTACGACAGGGTGGGAAGCTTTCTTT.

This sequence joins TRBV27 and TRBJ1-2; D unresolved. The V end lost 1 base, the J end lost 8 bases, and 5 bases lay between the germline ends. CDR3 length equals 11 residues. CDR1 is MNHEY, CDR2 SMNVEV, per germline (reference sequence). CDR3 in amino acids: CASSLLAGYTF. The CDR3 DNA reads as TGTGCCAGCAGTTTATTAGCCGGCTACACCTTC.

Only one count was recorded for this clone. This chain links TRBV6-5 with TRBJ1-1, with D uncertain. V lost 3 bases and J 1 base, leaving 9 bases between the germline ends. CDR1 and CDR2 from the germline V gene are MNHEY and SVGAGI. The CDR3 consists of 14 residues. The CDR3 protein is CASSYTSGNTEAFF. The CDR3 DNA follows: TGTGCCAGCAGTTATACCTCGGGGAACACTGAAGCTTTCTTT.

The chain recombines TRBV20-1 with TRBJ1-2; D not resolved. The length of the CDR3 is 11 residues. The germline V gene encodes CDR1 DFQATT and CDR2 SNEGSKA (reference sequence). Trimming removed 5 bases at V and 1 base at J, with 5 bases between. CDR3 sequence: CSAYNNYGYTF. CDR3 nucleotide sequence: TGCAGTGCTTATAATAACTATGGCTACACCTTC.

The chain has TRBV4-2 and TRBJ2-3; 7 bases agree with TRBD1. The junction had 9 bases not matched to a gene; V was cut back by 4 bases and J by 2 bases. CDR1 LGHNA and CDR2 YNFKEQ come from the germline V gene. CDR3 size: 16 residues. The CDR3 loop is CASSPRGRGTTDTQYF. The DNA of the CDR3 is TGTGCCAGCAGCCCCCGGGGCAGGGGGACCACAGATACGCAGTATTTT.

The sample holds one count of this clone. V gene TRBV2 combines with J gene TRBJ1-2; 7 nucleotides align to TRBD1. Germline CDR1 reads SNHLY; CDR2 reads FYNNEI. V lost 4 bases, J lost 4 bases, and 12 bases stayed unmatched. This CDR3 is 16 amino acids long. The CDR3 bases are TGTGCCAGCAGTGCCTCACCGGGACAGCCGACCTATGGCTACACCTTC. It codes for CASSASPGQPTYGYTF.

The rearrangement uses TRBV2 and TRBJ1-3, with D possibly matching TRBD1 (6 bases). The V end lost 6 bases, the J end lost 3 bases, and 12 bases lay between the germline ends. This CDR3 is built from 14 residues. Germline V CDR1 and CDR2: SNHLY, FYNNEI. CDR3 in DNA: TGTGCCAGCAGGGACAGATTTATTGGAAACACCATATATTTT. Amino acid sequence: CASRDRFIGNTIYF.

The sample holds a few counts of this clone. This chain joins TRBV5-1 and TRBJ2-7, with TRBD1 matching 7 bases. Trimming removed 4 bases from V and 2 bases from J; junction bases left unmatched: 9. The CDR3 has 15 residues. Germline assignment: CDR1 SGHRS and CDR2 YFSETQ. DNA of the CDR3: TGCGCCAGCAGCATAACCGGGACAGCGCCCTACGAGCAGTACTTC. Its translation is CASSITGTAPYEQYF.

The chain combines TRBV7-8 with TRBJ2-1; 7 bases are a match to TRBD1. V lost 5 bases to trimming and J lost 2 bases; unmatched junction nucleotides: 12. The CDR3 is made up of 17 amino acids. CDR1 and CDR2 from the germline V gene are SGHVS and FQNEAQ. Here the CDR3 DNA reads TGTGCCAGCAGCCCCCCACGGAGACAGGGCCCCTACAATGAGCAGTTCTTC. Translating gives CASSPPRRQGPYNEQFF.

The chain employs TRBV7-6 and TRBJ2-1, with 9 nucleotides matching TRBD1. With 5 bases clipped from V and 4 bases from J, the junction kept 6 bases outside the gene matches. Germline V lookup: CDR1 SGHVS, CDR2 FNYEAQ. There are 15 residues in the CDR3. In DNA, the CDR3 is TGTGCCAGCAGCGACAAGGGACAGGGATACAATGAGCAGTTCTTC. Translation gives CASSDKGQGYNEQFF.

The rearrangement uses TRBV2 and TRBJ2-1; 10 bases fit TRBD2. J was trimmed by 4 bases and V by 4 bases; bases with no gene match: 7. The CDR3 contains 16 residues. From germline, CDR1 is SNHLY and CDR2 FYNNEI. CDR3 protein: CASSGTAAGGYNEQFF. The DNA of the CDR3 is TGTGCCAGCAGTGGTACTGCAGCGGGGGGGTACAATGAGCAGTTCTTC. Together with reference TRBV2 and TRBJ2-1, the CDR3 gives the full variable domain: EPEVTQTPSHQVTQMGQEVILRCVPISNHLYFYWYRQILGQKVEFLVSFYNNEISEKSEIFDDQFSVERPDGSNFTLKIRSTKLEDSAMYFCASSGTAAGGYNEQFFGPGTRLTVL.

In this sample, this clone turned up once. The chain carries TRBV10-2 and TRBJ1-5; D gene uncertain. CDR1 WSHSY and CDR2 SAAADI come from the germline V gene. V was trimmed by 2 bases and J by 5 bases, leaving 4 bases between them. There are 12 residues in the CDR3. The CDR3 DNA reads TGCGCCAGCAGTGAGCCCTATCAGCCCCAGCATTTT. Translating it yields CASSEPYQPQHF.

The chain joins TRBV7-6 to TRBJ2-3, with 7 bases that match TRBD2. The CDR3 spans 15 residues. The V gene's germline CDR1 is SGHVS and CDR2 FNYEAQ. The ends lost 6 bases at V and 5 bases at J; junction bases unmatched: 11. CDR3 bases: TGTGCCAGCAGTCGTCGGAGCGGGGCGGGAGATACGCAGTATTTT. Translation: CASSRRSGAGDTQYF. The variable domain in full, completed from reference TRBV7-6 and TRBJ2-3, reads GAGVSQSPRYKVTKRGQDVALRCDPISGHVSLYWYRQALGQGPEFLTYFNYEAQQDKSGLPNDRFSAERPEGSISTLTIQRTEQRDSAMYRCASSRRSGAGDTQYFGPGTRLTVL.

This clone was detected once. Other nucleotide sequences from this sample produce the same CDR3. The chain couples TRBV6-5 to TRBJ1-6; TRBD1 aligns across 9 bases. The CDR3 runs to 14 residues. The junction had 2 bases not matched to a gene; V was cut back by 5 bases and J by 6 bases. From germline, CDR1 is MNHEY and CDR2 SVGAGI. The CDR3 sequence is CASSRQGGNSPLHF. CDR3 in DNA: TGTGCCAGCAGTCGACAGGGGGGTAATTCACCCCTCCACTTT.

This clone has just one count. The chain couples TRBV5-6 to TRBJ2-1; D gene ambiguous. Germline V gene lookup returns CDR1 SGHDT and CDR2 YYEEEE. The CDR3 contains 12 residues. V was trimmed by 2 bases and J by 8 bases, leaving 8 bases between them. The CDR3 is CASSFSYYEQFF. CDR3 nucleotide sequence: TGTGCCAGCAGCTTTAGTTACTATGAGCAGTTCTTC.

The rearrangement links TRBV7-2 to TRBJ2-3; 7 bases match TRBD2. V was pared by 8 bases and J by 11 bases, with 16 bases of the junction left unmatched. Germline V gives CDR1 SGHTA, CDR2 FQGNSA. The CDR3 has 14 amino acids. The chain's CDR3 is CASEPRLPPGGQYF. The CDR3 DNA reads TGTGCCAGCGAACCTCGTCTTCCGCCGGGGGGGCAGTATTTT.

This clone appeared once. The V call is TRBV27, the J call TRBJ1-2, with a weak D call TRBD1 (6 bases). CDR1 and CDR2 (germline): MNHEY, SMNVEV (reference sequence). V was pared by 7 bases and J by 4 bases, with 25 bases between. The CDR3 covers 17 residues. CDR3 sequence reads: CASKGSGGLDPVYGYTF. The DNA of the CDR3 is TGTGCCAGCAAAGGGTCCGGGGGGCTCGACCCAGTCTATGGCTACACCTTC.